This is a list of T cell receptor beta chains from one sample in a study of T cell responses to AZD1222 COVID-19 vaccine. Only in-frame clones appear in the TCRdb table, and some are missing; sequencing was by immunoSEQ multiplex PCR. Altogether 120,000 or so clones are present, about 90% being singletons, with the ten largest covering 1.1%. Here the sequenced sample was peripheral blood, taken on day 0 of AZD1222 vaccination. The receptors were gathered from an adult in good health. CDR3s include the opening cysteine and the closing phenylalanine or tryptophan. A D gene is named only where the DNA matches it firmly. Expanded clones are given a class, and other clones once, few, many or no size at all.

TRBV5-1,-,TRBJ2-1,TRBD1,TGCGCCAGCAGCGCCCGACAGGGGCGCTACAATGAGCAGTTCTTC,CASSARQGRYNEQFF
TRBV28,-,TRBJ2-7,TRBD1,TGTGCCAGCAGTTTTAATGTGAGGGACAGCTTAACCTACGAGCAGTACTTC,CASSFNVRDSLTYEQYF
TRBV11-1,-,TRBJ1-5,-,TGTGCCAGCAGCTTATCACAGGCTCAGCCCCAGCATTTT,CASSLSQAQPQHF
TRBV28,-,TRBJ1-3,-,TGTGCCAGCAGCCCTATAAGCCACTCTGGAAACACCATATATTTT,CASSPISHSGNTIYF
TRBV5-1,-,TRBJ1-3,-,TGCGCCAGCAGCCAGGACGACTCTGGAAACACCATATATTTT,CASSQDDSGNTIYF
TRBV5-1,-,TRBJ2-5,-,TGCGCCAGCAGCGGGGGGGCGGGAACCCAAGAGACCCAGTACTTC,CASSGGAGTQETQYF
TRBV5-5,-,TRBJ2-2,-,TGTGCCAGCAGCTTGGCTCTAGTAAACACCGGGGAGCTGTTTTTT,CASSLALVNTGELFF
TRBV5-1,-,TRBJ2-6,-,TGCGCCAGCAGCTTGAATTCCGGGATTGGGGCCAACGTCCTGACTTTC,CASSLNSGIGANVLTF
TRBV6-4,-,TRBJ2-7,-,TGTGCCAGCAGTCCCCCAACAGTCTTGCCCTACGAGCAGTACTTC,CASSPPTVLPYEQYF
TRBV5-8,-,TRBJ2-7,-,TGTGCCAGCAGCCGTGACAGGTCTGGGGAGCAGTACTTC,CASSRDRSGEQYF
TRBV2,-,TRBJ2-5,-,TGTGCCAGCAGCATAAGGGGGGTCGGGGAGACCCAGTACTTC,CASSIRGVGETQYF
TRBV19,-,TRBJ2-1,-,TGTGCCAGTACAACCCGGCTGGGGCAGGGTAACTCCTACAATGAGCAGTTCTTC,CASTTRLGQGNSYNEQFF
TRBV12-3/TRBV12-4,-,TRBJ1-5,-,TGTGCCAGCAGTTTTTTTTCGGGTCAGCCCCAGCATTTT,CASSFFSGQPQHF
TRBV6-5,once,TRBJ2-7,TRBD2,TGTGCCAGCAGGTATAGCGGGGGAACCTACGAGCAGTACTTC,CASRYSGGTYEQYF
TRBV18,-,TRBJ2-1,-,TGTGCCAGCTCACCACGCGGAGGGGGGACTTACAATGAGCAGTTCTTC,CASSPRGGGTYNEQFF
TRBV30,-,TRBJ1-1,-,TGTGCCTGGAGTGAAGGGTTATCCGCTGAAGCTTTCTTT,CAWSEGLSAEAFF
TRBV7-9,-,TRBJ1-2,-,TGTGCCAGCAGCTTCACGGGGGGTCACAGGGTCGTATATGGCTACACCTTC,CASSFTGGHRVVYGYTF
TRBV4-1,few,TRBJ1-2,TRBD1,TGCGCCAGCAGCCAAGAGGACAGGGGGCCTGGCTACACCTTC,CASSQEDRGPGYTF
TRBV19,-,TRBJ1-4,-,TGTGCCAGTAGACATGGACTGACTAATGAAAAACTGTTTTTT,CASRHGLTNEKLFF
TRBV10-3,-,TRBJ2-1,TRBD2,TGTGCCATCAGAGACGTGGGACTAGCGGGTTACAATGAGCAGTTCTTC,CAIRDVGLAGYNEQFF
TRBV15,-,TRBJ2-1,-,TGTGCCACCAGCAGAAGGGTCTTAGACTACCTCTCCTACAATGAGCAGTTCTTC,CATSRRVLDYLSYNEQFF
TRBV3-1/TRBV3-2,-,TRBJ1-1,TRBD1,TGTGCCAGCAGCCAAGACCCACAGACAGGGTTGAACACTGAAGCTTTCTTT,CASSQDPQTGLNTEAFF
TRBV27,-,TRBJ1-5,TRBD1,TGTGCCAGCAGCCCCGGACAGGTGGGGGGATATAGCAATCAGCCCCAGCATTTT,CASSPGQVGGYSNQPQHF
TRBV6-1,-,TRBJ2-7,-,TGTGCCAGCAGTGATCCGGGTCCCACCTACGAGCAGTACTTC,CASSDPGPTYEQYF
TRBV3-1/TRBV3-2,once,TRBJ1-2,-,TGTGCCAGCAGCCAGGAGAGCCTCGCTAACTATGGCTACACCTTC,CASSQESLANYGYTF
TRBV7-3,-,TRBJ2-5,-,TGTGCCAGCAGCTTAACGGCTCAAGAGACCCAGTACTTC,CASSLTAQETQYF
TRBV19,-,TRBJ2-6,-,TGTGCCAGTACCATGGGACAATCTGGGGCCAACGTCCTGACTTTC,CASTMGQSGANVLTF
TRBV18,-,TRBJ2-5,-,TGTGCCAGCTCACAGAGGGGTGAGACCCAGTACTTC,CASSQRGETQYF
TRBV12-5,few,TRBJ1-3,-,TGTGCTAGTGGTTTAGGGGTTTCTGGAAACACCATATATTTT,CASGLGVSGNTIYF
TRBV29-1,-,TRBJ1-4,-,TGCAGCGTTATGCGGGAAAAACTGTTTTTT,CSVMREKLFF
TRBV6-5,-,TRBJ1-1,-,TGTGCCAGCAGTTACTCGACGCGCCAAATGAACACTGAAGCTTTCTTT,CASSYSTRQMNTEAFF
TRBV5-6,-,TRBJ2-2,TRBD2,TGTGCCAGCAGCCACGGGACTAGCGGGAGAATCGGGGAGCTGTTTTTT,CASSHGTSGRIGELFF
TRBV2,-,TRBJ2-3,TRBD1,TGTGCCAGCAGCCAGGACAGGCGCACAGATACGCAGTATTTT,CASSQDRRTDTQYF
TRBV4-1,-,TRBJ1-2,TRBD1,TGCGCCAGCAGCCTTGGGACAGGGGGGAGAACTAACTATGGCTACACCTTC,CASSLGTGGRTNYGYTF
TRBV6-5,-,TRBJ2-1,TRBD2,TGTGCCGGCCAACTAGCGGGGGCTCCGTGGGAGCAGTTCTTC,CAGQLAGAPWEQFF
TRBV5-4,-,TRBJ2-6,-,TGTGCCAGCAGCCCCGGTGGGTGGTCTGGGGCCAACGTCCTGACTTTC,CASSPGGWSGANVLTF
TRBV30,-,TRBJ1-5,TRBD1,TGTGCCTGGAACACCGGGACAGGGGGCAATCAGCCCCAGCATTTT,CAWNTGTGGNQPQHF
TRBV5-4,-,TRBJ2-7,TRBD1,TGTGCCAGCAGCTTTCTGTCGACAGGGATTGGATTTGAGCAGTACTTC,CASSFLSTGIGFEQYF
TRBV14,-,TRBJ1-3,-,TGTGCCAGCAGCCAAGAACATTCTGGAAACACCATATATTTT,CASSQEHSGNTIYF
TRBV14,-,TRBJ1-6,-,TGTGCCAGCAGCCTAACGGCAAATTCACCCCTCCACTTT,CASSLTANSPLHF
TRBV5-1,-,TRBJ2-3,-,TGCGCCAGCAGCTTAACGGGAGCGTTCACAGATACGCAGTATTTT,CASSLTGAFTDTQYF
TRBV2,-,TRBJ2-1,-,TGTGCCAGCAGTGAGAGCTCTGAGCAGTTCTTC,CASSESSEQFF
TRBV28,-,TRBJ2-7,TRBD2,TGTGCCAGCAGTTTGACCGGCGGGAGGATGTACGAGCAGTACTTC,CASSLTGGRMYEQYF
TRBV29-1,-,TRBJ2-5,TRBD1,TGCAGCGCCCCCCTCGTTGGCAGGGGGAGAGTGGAGACCCAGTACTTC,CSAPLVGRGRVETQYF
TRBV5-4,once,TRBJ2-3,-,TGTGCCAGCAGCTTTATGGGATGGGGCACAGATACGCAGTATTTT,CASSFMGWGTDTQYF
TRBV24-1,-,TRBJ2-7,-,TGTGCCACCAGTGATCCCCAGGGAGAGTACTTC,CATSDPQGEYF
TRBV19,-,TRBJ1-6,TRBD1,TGTGCCAGTAGTATAGGACCGACAGGGGAGTCACCCCTCCACTTT,CASSIGPTGESPLHF
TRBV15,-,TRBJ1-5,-,TGTGCCACCAGCACCCAGGGAGACCAGCCCCAGCATTTT,CATSTQGDQPQHF
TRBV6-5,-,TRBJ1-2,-,TGTGCCAGCAGACAGCAGCCGAACTATGGCTACACCTTC,CASRQQPNYGYTF
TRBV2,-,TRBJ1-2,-,TGTGCCAGCAGTGCCTCTAGGGACGGTGGGAGCAATGGCTACACCTTC,CASSASRDGGSNGYTF
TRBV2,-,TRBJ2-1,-,TGTGCCAGCAGTGGAAGTCGACTTGAGCAGTTCTTC,CASSGSRLEQFF
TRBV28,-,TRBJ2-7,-,TGTGCCAGCAGTTCTTTTACTGGTGTCGGCCCCTACGAGCAGTACTTC,CASSSFTGVGPYEQYF
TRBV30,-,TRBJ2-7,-,TGTGCCTGGAGTGTAGGGGCAGCCGGGGGCGAGCAGTACTTC,CAWSVGAAGGEQYF
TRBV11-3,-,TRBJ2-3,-,TGTGCCAGCAGCTTAGGGTCCTCAAGGACAGATACGCAGTATTTT,CASSLGSSRTDTQYF
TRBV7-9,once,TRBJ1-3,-,TGTGCCAGCAGCCCCGTGGCCACCATATATTTT,CASSPVATIYF
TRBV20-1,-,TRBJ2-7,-,TGCAGTGCTTGGATCCCCTACGAGCAGTACTTC,CSAWIPYEQYF
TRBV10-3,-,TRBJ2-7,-,TGTGCCATCAGTGAGTCGACTGTAGGGATCGTCGAGCAGTACTTC,CAISESTVGIVEQYF
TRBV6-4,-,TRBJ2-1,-,TGTGCCGGGCCCGGGGCCGACAATGAGCAGTTCTTC,CAGPGADNEQFF
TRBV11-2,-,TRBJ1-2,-,TGTGCCAGCAGCCAGGCGCCGCGGGACTATGGCTACACCTTC,CASSQAPRDYGYTF
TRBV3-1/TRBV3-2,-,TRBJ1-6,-,TGTGCCAGCAGCCAACTCAGGGATTCACCCCTCCACTTT,CASSQLRDSPLHF